Listed below are T cell receptor beta chains from one sample, sequenced in a study of Graves' ophthalmopathy and Graves' hyperthyroidism. MiXCR, applied by TCRdb to the multiplex PCR reads, yields one record per CDR3 protein. The table lists a few hundred thousand distinct CDR3 sequences, approximately 18% of them singletons, with 2.4% in the top ten. Sequencing was carried out using peripheral blood. These TCRs come from an adult woman with stable Graves' hyperthyroidism. Both conserved end residues are part of each CDR3. The order of the fields is V gene, J gene, D gene, clone size, CDR3 DNA, CDR3 protein. A D gene is named only where the DNA matches it firmly. The listing skips clone size in some rows; elsewhere it reads once, few, many or a size class.

v_call: TRBV12-3/TRBV12-4; j_call: TRBJ1-3; d_call: -; clone_size: many; cdr3_nt: TGTGCCAGCAGTTTAGCGGGACAACTCTCTGGAAACACCATATATTTT; cdr3_aa: CASSLAGQLSGNTIYF
v_call: TRBV6-5; j_call: TRBJ1-5; d_call: -; clone_size: many; cdr3_nt: TGTGCCAGCAGTTACCGGGGGCCTCAGCCCCAGCATTTT; cdr3_aa: CASSYRGPQPQHF
v_call: TRBV7-2; j_call: TRBJ2-5; d_call: -; clone_size: many; cdr3_nt: TGTGCCAGCAGCCCCCCCCGGCAGGGAGTCGAGACCCAGTACTTC; cdr3_aa: CASSPPRQGVETQYF
v_call: TRBV7-9; j_call: TRBJ2-4; d_call: TRBD2; clone_size: many; cdr3_nt: TGTGCCAGCATCGGGGTATCGGGGGGGGACATTCAGTACTTC; cdr3_aa: CASIGVSGGDIQYF
v_call: TRBV12-5; j_call: TRBJ2-5; d_call: -; clone_size: many; cdr3_nt: TGTGCTAGTGGTTTGGTAGTCCCGTGGGGGCGTCAAGAGACCCAGTACTTC; cdr3_aa: CASGLVVPWGRQETQYF
v_call: TRBV20-1; j_call: TRBJ2-7; d_call: TRBD2; clone_size: many; cdr3_nt: TGCAGTGCCATCCTAGCGGGGGCACCCCTCAGCTCCTACGAGCAGTACTTC; cdr3_aa: CSAILAGAPLSSYEQYF
v_call: TRBV19; j_call: TRBJ1-3; d_call: -; clone_size: many; cdr3_nt: TGTGCCAGTAGCAGATACGGGGGCAGCGGTGGAAACACCATATATTTT; cdr3_aa: CASSRYGGSGGNTIYF
v_call: TRBV7-2; j_call: TRBJ1-2; d_call: -; clone_size: -; cdr3_nt: TGTGCCAGCAGCTTAGTAGGGCGGGGCTACACCTTC; cdr3_aa: CASSLVGRGYTF
v_call: TRBV6-5; j_call: TRBJ1-6; d_call: -; clone_size: few; cdr3_nt: TGTGTCATCACATACAGACTCAATTCACCCCTCCACTTT; cdr3_aa: CVITYRLNSPLHF
v_call: TRBV29-1; j_call: TRBJ2-2; d_call: TRBD2; clone_size: few; cdr3_nt: TGCAGCGGGCTACTAGCGGAGACGAACACCGGGGAGCTGTTTTTT; cdr3_aa: CSGLLAETNTGELFF
v_call: TRBV28; j_call: TRBJ2-5; d_call: TRBD2; clone_size: many; cdr3_nt: TGTGCCAGCAGTTCTATAGCGGGAGCTAAGACCCAGTACTTC; cdr3_aa: CASSSIAGAKTQYF
v_call: TRBV6-1; j_call: TRBJ2-5; d_call: TRBD2; clone_size: many; cdr3_nt: TGTGCCACAGCGGGAGACGGAGAGACCCAGTACTTC; cdr3_aa: CATAGDGETQYF
v_call: TRBV6-1; j_call: TRBJ2-3; d_call: -; clone_size: many; cdr3_nt: TGTGCCAGCAGGCGGGACACAGGAAGCACAGATACGCAGTATTTT; cdr3_aa: CASRRDTGSTDTQYF
v_call: TRBV6-1; j_call: TRBJ2-7; d_call: TRBD2; clone_size: -; cdr3_nt: TGTGCCAGCAGAGACGAAAAGACTAGCGGAGGCTACGAGCAGTACTTC; cdr3_aa: CASRDEKTSGGYEQYF
v_call: TRBV27; j_call: TRBJ2-1; d_call: TRBD2; clone_size: -; cdr3_nt: TGTGCCAGCAGTCCGAGACTAGCGGGAGAATTGAGATCCTACAATGAGCAGTTCTTC; cdr3_aa: CASSPRLAGELRSYNEQFF
v_call: TRBV19; j_call: TRBJ2-4; d_call: -; clone_size: many; cdr3_nt: TGTGCCAGTAGCCCCCGCGAATTTGTTCGGAAAAACATTCAGTACTTC; cdr3_aa: CASSPREFVRKNIQYF
v_call: TRBV29-1; j_call: TRBJ1-5; d_call: TRBD1; clone_size: many; cdr3_nt: TGCAGCGTCGCGCAGGGGGCGAGCAATCAGCCCCAGCATTTT; cdr3_aa: CSVAQGASNQPQHF
v_call: TRBV12-3/TRBV12-4; j_call: TRBJ2-7; d_call: -; clone_size: many; cdr3_nt: TGTGCCAGCAGTCCAGAAGGGGAGTTAAGCGAGCAGTACTTC; cdr3_aa: CASSPEGELSEQYF
v_call: TRBV6-1; j_call: TRBJ1-5; d_call: TRBD1; clone_size: many; cdr3_nt: TGTGCCAGCTCGGGGACAGTAGACCCGATTCAGCCCCAGCATTTT; cdr3_aa: CASSGTVDPIQPQHF
v_call: TRBV12-3/TRBV12-4; j_call: TRBJ1-1; d_call: -; clone_size: many; cdr3_nt: TGTGCCAGCAGCAAGACCAGAGCTGGCACTGAAGCTTTCTTT; cdr3_aa: CASSKTRAGTEAFF
v_call: TRBV28; j_call: TRBJ2-5; d_call: -; clone_size: few; cdr3_nt: TGTGCCAGCAGCCGACCGTGGGGGCCCCAAGAGACCCAGTACTTC; cdr3_aa: CASSRPWGPQETQYF
v_call: TRBV28; j_call: TRBJ1-2; d_call: TRBD1; clone_size: many; cdr3_nt: TGTGCCAGCAGGACAGGGCACAACAATAACTATGGCTACACCTTC; cdr3_aa: CASRTGHNNNYGYTF
v_call: TRBV7-2; j_call: TRBJ1-1; d_call: TRBD1; clone_size: many; cdr3_nt: TGTGCCAGCAGCTTAGCGGTGACAGGGACCACTGAAGCTTTCTTT; cdr3_aa: CASSLAVTGTTEAFF
v_call: TRBV5-5; j_call: TRBJ1-6; d_call: -; clone_size: many; cdr3_nt: TGTGCCAGCACCCTCCTGGCGTGGAGCTCCTATAATTCACCCCTCCACTTT; cdr3_aa: CASTLLAWSSYNSPLHF
v_call: TRBV7-6; j_call: TRBJ2-5; d_call: TRBD1; clone_size: many; cdr3_nt: TGTGCCAGCAGCAGCGGACAGGCCCAGACCCAGTACTTC; cdr3_aa: CASSSGQAQTQYF
v_call: TRBV9; j_call: TRBJ1-2; d_call: -; clone_size: -; cdr3_nt: TGTGCCAGCAGCGTAAAGCATTCGCTCAACTATGGCTACACCTTC; cdr3_aa: CASSVKHSLNYGYTF
v_call: TRBV2; j_call: TRBJ1-2; d_call: -; clone_size: many; cdr3_nt: TGTGCCAGCGGGGACCGAGGGACGGGCTACGGGTTC; cdr3_aa: CASGDRGTGYGF
v_call: TRBV27; j_call: TRBJ2-7; d_call: TRBD2; clone_size: many; cdr3_nt: TGTGCCAGCAGTTTCTCCCAGGGAGGGTTCTACGAGCAGTACTTC; cdr3_aa: CASSFSQGGFYEQYF
v_call: TRBV12-3/TRBV12-4; j_call: TRBJ2-5; d_call: -; clone_size: -; cdr3_nt: TGTGCCAGCAGTCGGCTACGAATTTCCCAAGAGACCCAGTACTTC; cdr3_aa: CASSRLRISQETQYF
v_call: TRBV20-1; j_call: TRBJ2-5; d_call: -; clone_size: -; cdr3_nt: TGCAGTGCTAGGCCAGGGCAAGAGACCCAGTACTTC; cdr3_aa: CSARPGQETQYF
v_call: TRBV5-4; j_call: TRBJ2-7; d_call: -; clone_size: many; cdr3_nt: TGTGCCAGCAGCTCGACCGGCGGGGCGATAGGCGAGCAGTACTTC; cdr3_aa: CASSSTGGAIGEQYF
v_call: TRBV28; j_call: TRBJ2-2; d_call: TRBD2; clone_size: many; cdr3_nt: TGTGCCAGCAGCCCGGGACTAGCGCGAGTGGGGTACACCGGGGAGCTGTTTTTT; cdr3_aa: CASSPGLARVGYTGELFF
v_call: TRBV6-1; j_call: TRBJ1-2; d_call: -; clone_size: -; cdr3_nt: TGTGCCAGCAGTGAAGGGACTTACGATGGCTACACCTTC; cdr3_aa: CASSEGTYDGYTF
v_call: TRBV9; j_call: TRBJ1-5; d_call: -; clone_size: many; cdr3_nt: TGTGCCAGCAGCCCAGCGGGTGCGGGACAGCCCCAGCATTTT; cdr3_aa: CASSPAGAGQPQHF
v_call: TRBV27; j_call: TRBJ2-7; d_call: -; clone_size: many; cdr3_nt: TGTGCCAGCAGTTCACCTGGACGCCTTTATGAGCAGTACTTC; cdr3_aa: CASSSPGRLYEQYF
v_call: TRBV5-1; j_call: TRBJ2-5; d_call: -; clone_size: many; cdr3_nt: TGCGCCAGCAGCTTGGCCCAGACAGCACAAGAGACCCAGTACTTC; cdr3_aa: CASSLAQTAQETQYF